These 15 T cell receptor beta chains share one sample of origin, sequenced in a study of tissue T cells after allogeneic stem cell transplantation. Data came from immunoSEQ multiplex PCR; TCRdb stores just in-frame clones and leaves some out. The table shows 3,400 or so clones, with 74% occurring only once. This research-autopsy study prospectively enrolled adult allogeneic hematopoietic cell transplant recipients with steroid-refractory graft-versus-host disease. The sample was left colon tissue, taken at autopsy. These TCRs come from a male patient over 55 with steroid-refractory graft-versus-host disease after an allogeneic stem cell transplant. Some T cells may be provided by the graft donor.

The gene calls are TRBV10-3 and TRBJ2-3, with 10 bases aligning to TRBD2. Germline loops: CDR1 ENHRY, CDR2 SYGVKD. The CDR3 contains 15 residues. V dropped 3 bases and J dropped 4; count of bases not matched to a gene: 4. For the CDR3, the DNA is TGTGCCATCAGTGACTCCAGCGGGGGGGCAGATACGCAGTATTTT. Its protein is CAISDSSGGADTQYF.

The V call is TRBV7-2, the J call TRBJ1-2, with TRBD1 matching 9 bases. The germline V gene encodes CDR1 SGHTA and CDR2 FQGNSA. The J segment lost 4 bases and the V segment lost 5 bases, leaving 8 bases of the junction unmatched. The CDR3 contains 15 residues. The CDR3 nucleotides read TGTGCCAGCAGCGTTACAGGGGGCGGTAGCTATGGCTACACCTTC. Its protein product is CASSVTGGGSYGYTF.

CDR3 sequence reads: CASSLHGYEQYF. CDR3 DNA sequence: TGTGCCAGCAGCTTACACGGTTACGAGCAGTACTTC. V gene TRBV7-9 combines with J gene TRBJ2-7, with D unclear. Trimming cost V 2 bases and J 4 bases, with 6 bases left between them. Germline CDR1 is SEHNR and CDR2 is FQNEAQ (reference sequence). The CDR3 contains 12 residues.

The chain recombines TRBV18 with TRBJ1-1; TRBD1 matches 7 bases. This CDR3 has 15 residues. With 3 bases clipped from V and 3 bases from J, the junction kept 7 bases outside the gene matches. Germline loops: CDR1 KGHSH, CDR2 LQKENI. This CDR3 is CASSPQSGQHTEAFF. For the CDR3, the DNA is TGTGCCAGCTCACCCCAATCGGGACAGCACACTGAAGCTTTCTTT. The complete variable domain, with remaining parts taken from reference TRBV18 and TRBJ1-1, reads NAGVMQNPRHLVRRRGQEARLRCSPMKGHSHVYWYRQLPEEGLKFMVYLQKENIIDESGMPKERFSAEFPKEGPSILRIQQVVRGDSAAYFCASSPQSGQHTEAFFGQGTRLTVV.

This chain joins TRBV18 and TRBJ1-5; TRBD1 might be the D (5 bases). Between the trimmed V and J ends, which lost 4 bases and 10 bases, there was a span of 20 bases. The germline V gene encodes CDR1 KGHSH and CDR2 LQKENI. The CDR3 sequence is 15 residues long. Here the CDR3 DNA reads TGTGCCAGCTCACGGTCACAGGAGGGCCGTATTCCCCAGCATTTT. It codes for CASSRSQEGRIPQHF.

The J gene is TRBJ1-5, the V gene TRBV6-1; perhaps TRBD1 as D (5 bases). The CDR3 sequence is 14 residues long. The V gene lost 1 base and the J gene lost 1 base, with 5 bases spanning the gap. Germline CDR1 and CDR2: MNHNS and SASEGT. CDR3 nucleotides: TGTGCCAGCAGTGAAGGGGGGAGCAATCAGCCCCAGCATTTT. This translates into CASSEGGSNQPQHF.

The rearrangement joins TRBV30 to TRBJ1-2, with a tentative D call TRBD1 (5 bases). Deletions cut 0 bases from V and 1 base from J, with 9 bases between. This CDR3 region has 14 residues. The germline CDR1 and CDR2 sequences are GTSNPN and SVGIG (reference sequence). CDR3 in DNA: TGTGCCTGGAGTGTGACAGATATTAACTATGGCTACACCTTC. Its translation: CAWSVTDINYGYTF.

The chain couples TRBV28 to TRBJ1-5, with unresolved D. Between the trimmed V and J ends, which lost 5 bases and 9 bases, there was a span of 11 bases. The length of the CDR3 is 12 residues. Germline assignment: CDR1 MDHEN and CDR2 SYDVKM. The CDR3 loop reads CASSPLDRPQHF. CDR3 in DNA: TGTGCCAGCAGTCCCTTAGATCGGCCCCAGCATTTT.

The chain links TRBV30 to TRBJ1-1; tentatively, D is TRBD1 (5 bases). The CDR3 sequence is 14 residues long. Trimming cost V 3 bases and J 5 bases, with 16 bases left between them. The germline gives CDR1 GTSNPN, CDR2 SVGIG (reference sequence). CDR3 amino acids: CAWSGDSLGTEAFF. The CDR3 coding sequence is TGTGCCTGGAGCGGAGACAGTCTCGGGACTGAAGCTTTCTTT.

This sequence joins TRBV5-4 and TRBJ1-1; a weak D match, TRBD1 (6 bases). CDR1 is SGHNT, CDR2 YYREEE, per germline (reference sequence). V lost 3 bases and J 3 bases, leaving 12 bases between the germline ends. The CDR3 contains 14 residues. The CDR3 loop is CASSSTAGDTEAFF. CDR3 nucleotide sequence: TGTGCCAGCAGCTCAACGGCAGGGGACACTGAAGCTTTCTTT.

The chain links TRBV11-2 to TRBJ2-5, with D possibly being TRBD2 (6 bases). CDR3 length equals 14 residues. V was pared by 4 bases and J by 7 bases, with 16 bases between. The germline CDR1 and CDR2 sequences are SGHAT and FQNNGV. CDR3 in DNA: TGTGCCAGCAGCTCGGGCCTGGGGGAGGTGACCCAGTACTTC. Encoded protein: CASSSGLGEVTQYF.

The chain employs TRBV6-1 and TRBJ1-4; a weak D match, TRBD1 (5 bases). V was trimmed by 4 bases and J by 7 bases, leaving 19 bases between them. CDR1 is MNHNS, CDR2 SASEGT, per germline. This CDR3 has 16 amino acids. The CDR3 region is CASSANTGAGGEKLFF. CDR3 coding DNA: TGTGCCAGCAGTGCAAATACTGGGGCGGGGGGTGAAAAACTGTTTTTT.

The gene calls are TRBV18 and TRBJ1-3; tentatively, D is TRBD1 (6 bases). The CDR3 extends over 15 amino acids. The germline CDR1 and CDR2 sequences are KGHSH and LQKENI. V lost 3 bases and J lost 5, with 14 bases in between. CDR3 nucleotides: TGTGCCAGCTCACCGGTCAAGGACAGAAGAAACACCATATATTTT. It yields the protein CASSPVKDRRNTIYF. The full variable domain, with the rest looked up from reference TRBV18 and TRBJ1-3, is NAGVMQNPRHLVRRRGQEARLRCSPMKGHSHVYWYRQLPEEGLKFMVYLQKENIIDESGMPKERFSAEFPKEGPSILRIQQVVRGDSAAYFCASSPVKDRRNTIYFGEGSWLTVV.

The gene calls are TRBV19 and TRBJ1-6; 9 nucleotides agree with TRBD1. This CDR3 contains 14 residues. Germline V lookup: CDR1 LNHDA, CDR2 SQIVND (reference sequence). The ends lost 5 bases at V and 7 bases at J; junction bases unmatched: 3. The CDR3 coding sequence is TGTGCCAGTAGTTTAGGACAGGGGAATTCACCCCTCCACTTT. Amino acid sequence: CASSLGQGNSPLHF.

The chain is built from TRBV20-1 and TRBJ1-2; 7 bases are shared with TRBD1. V shed 8 bases, J shed 5 bases, and the junction held 5 bases outside the gene matches. Looked up from germline, CDR1 is DFQATT and CDR2 is SNEGSKA (reference sequence). CDR3 length: 11 amino acids. For the CDR3, the DNA is TGCAGTATCGGGACAGTATATGGCTACACCTTC. Its protein is CSIGTVYGYTF.